The T cell receptor (beta chain) described here comes from a study of CXCR3-negative and CXCR3-positive naive CD8 T cells. Study-wide context: Per-library TRB read counts averaged about 1.5 +/- 0.3 million, adding up to some 150 million in total.

General study points: Hydrophobicity of TRB CDR3s was greater in CXCR3-positive naive cells than in CXCR3-negative naive cells.

Points on this clonotype: Its target is unknown.

In germline, CDR1 is SGHDT, CDR2 YYEEEE. The CDR3 has 17 residues. 5' RACE that incorporated UMI labels was used to prepare the TRB cDNA libraries. TCRdb reprocessed the 5' RACE reads and stores each CDR3 protein as one record, lacking DNA. This specimen shows nearly 90,000 distinct CDR3 sequences; the ten leading clones hold less than 0.85%. This sequence originates from a human donor in good health. Some clones in this sample may be carry-over from other donors' samples. J is TRBJ2-7 and V is TRBV5-6; the D call of TRBD2 rests on TCRdb alone, since no DNA is present to check it. The specimen was naive CXCR3+ CD8+ T cells from blood. Subset specified: CD45RO-CCR7+CD27+CD95- naive CD8+ T cells expressing CXCR3 (TNR3+). This chain's CDR3 is CASSTDRGTSVSYEQYF.